The source of this T cell receptor (beta chain) is a study of control samples from healthy donors and cancer patients. CDR3 length: 11 residues. Germline V gene lookup returns CDR1 SEHNR and CDR2 FQNEAQ (reference sequence). V lost 10 bases, J lost 7 bases, and 13 bases lay in between. Clones were sequenced by immunoSEQ multiplex PCR, and TCRdb holds only the in-frame ones, with some missing. The data hold almost 90,000 clones, with approximately 89% observed a single time. Specimen: blood. The receptor was isolated from a man aged 30 to 45 in good health. The chain carries TRBV7-9 and TRBJ2-5; the D gene could be TRBD1 or TRBD2 (5 bases each). The CDR3 sequence is CAITGPVTQYF. The CDR3 nucleotides are TGTGCCATTACGGGACCAGTGACCCAGTACTTC.